The 8 T cell receptor beta chains reported below all come from one sample, sequenced in a study of T cells after yellow fever vaccination. One entry per CDR3 protein results from TCRdb running MiXCR on the 5' RACE reads. The sample gives 200,000 to 300,000 distinct CDR3 sequences, approximately 13% of which show up once; 0.5% to 0.6% is in the top ten. The material was CD4+ T cells sorted from PBMCs, obtained 45 days after the yellow fever booster vaccination. The receptors come from a man in his thirties or forties who received the YFV17D yellow fever vaccine.

This rearrangement joins TRBV12-3 or TRBV12-4 to TRBJ2-7; 8 bases map to TRBD1. This CDR3 contains 15 residues. V lost 4 bases to trimming and J lost 1 base; unmatched junction nucleotides: 6. The CDR3 sequence is CASSSRDRLSYEQYF. In DNA, the CDR3 is TGTGCCAGCAGTTCCCGGGACAGGCTGTCCTACGAGCAGTACTTC.

The CDR3 here is CATSDFPTGIGNTGELFF. The CDR3 DNA is TGTGCCACCAGTGATTTCCCCACAGGGATAGGAAATACCGGGGAGCTGTTTTTT. The chain links TRBV24-1 to TRBJ2-2; D possibly corresponds to TRBD1 (6 bases). Germline V gene lookup returns CDR1 KGHDR and CDR2 SFDVKD. This CDR3 is 18 amino acids long. The germline V and J ends were trimmed by 1 base and 5 bases, with 19 bases remaining between them.

There are many counts of this clonotype. This chain connects TRBV29-1 to TRBJ2-3; D uncertain. Germline V CDR1 and CDR2: SQVTM, ANQGSEA. V lost 4 bases, J lost 1 base, and 6 bases lay in between. The CDR3 is 12 amino acids. CDR3 in amino acids: CSVGLRTDTQYF. Written as DNA, the CDR3 is TGCAGCGTTGGCCTCCGCACAGATACGCAGTATTTT.

In this sample, this clonotype turned up a few times. V and J are TRBV20-1 and TRBJ2-3, with TRBD2 as a possible D gene (5 bases). V was trimmed by 0 bases and J by 9 bases, leaving 19 bases between them. CDR3 size: 15 residues. CDR1 and CDR2 (germline): DFQATT, SNEGSKA (reference sequence). CDR3 protein: CSARDPSGEGGTQYF. The CDR3 DNA follows: TGCAGTGCTAGAGATCCAAGCGGAGAAGGAGGCACGCAGTATTTT.

A few counts support this clonotype. V is TRBV18 and J is TRBJ2-1; D is unresolved. This CDR3 has 12 amino acids. V dropped 2 bases and J dropped 8 bases, with 7 bases sitting between them. Germline CDR1 KGHSH, CDR2 LQKENI. The CDR3 coding sequence is TGTGCCAGCTCACCAACAGTCTATGAGCAGTTCTTC. Translating it yields CASSPTVYEQFF.

This clonotype was observed a few times. The chain carries TRBV14 and TRBJ2-1; TRBD2 might be the D (6 bases). V gave up 0 bases and J gave up 7 bases, with 13 bases separating them. CDR3 length equals 15 residues. Germline V gene data show CDR1 as SGHDN and CDR2 as FVKESK. The CDR3 region is CASSQESPGRNEQFF. The CDR3 DNA sequence: TGTGCCAGCAGCCAAGAGTCCCCAGGGAGGAATGAGCAGTTCTTC.

This clonotype was detected a few times. J is TRBJ1-2 and V is TRBV6-2 or TRBV6-3; 9 bases fit TRBD1. Germline CDR1 is MNHEY and CDR2 is SVGEGT. The V segment lost 6 bases and the J segment 13 bases; nucleotides outside the gene matches: 12. The CDR3 totals 13 residues. The CDR3 DNA reads as TGTGCCAGCAGCCGTGGGACAGGGCGAGGACCCACCTTC. It yields the protein CASSRGTGRGPTF.

V gene TRBV9 combines with J gene TRBJ2-1, with 8 bases aligning to TRBD2. The length of the CDR3 is 17 residues. Unmatched junction bases numbered 8, after V lost 3 bases and J lost 0 bases. From germline, CDR1 is SGDLS and CDR2 YYNGEE. In DNA form, the CDR3 reads TGTGCCAGCAGCGGTCCCCCCGGGACTAGCTCCTACAATGAGCAGTTCTTC. Amino acids: CASSGPPGTSSYNEQFF.